The 27 T cell receptor beta chains presented below share a single source sample, sequenced in a study of shared clonotypes between healthy human individuals. The method was immunoSEQ multiplex PCR; TCRdb's version includes in-frame clones alone and lacks a portion of them. Among 2 million to 2.5 million clones listed, around 95% were seen once. Sequenced: naive CD4+ T cells sorted from blood. Subset here: CD45RA+ positively selected. These receptors all stem from a man aged 18 to 35 in good health.

The chain combines TRBV2 with TRBJ2-5; no reliable D call. This CDR3 spans 17 amino acids. The V gene lost 7 bases and the J gene lost 5 bases, with 26 bases spanning the gap. Germline CDR1 reads SNHLY; CDR2 reads FYNNEI. CDR3 sequence (DNA): TGTGCCAGCAATGGAATTAGACCCCGACCTATGCTCGAGACCCAGTACTTC. This gives the protein CASNGIRPRPMLETQYF.

The genes are TRBV5-8 and TRBJ1-1; D call uncertain. CDR3 length: 12 residues. The V end lost 4 bases, the J end lost 7 bases, and 11 bases lay between the germline ends. CDR1 is SGHTS and CDR2 is YDEGEE in the germline V gene. In DNA, the CDR3 is TGTGCCAGCAGCCCTGTCGCCGTTGAAGCTTTCTTT. The encoded protein is CASSPVAVEAFF.

This chain connects TRBV5-1 to TRBJ2-3; tentatively, D is TRBD1 or TRBD2 (9 bases each). Germline V gene data show CDR1 as SGHRS and CDR2 as YFSETQ. With 4 bases removed from V and 3 bases from J, the gap between germline ends came to 18 bases. The CDR3 length is 16 residues. CDR3 sequence: CASSPGQGLATDTQYF. CDR3 in DNA: TGCGCCAGCAGCCCGGGACAGGGACTAGCTACAGATACGCAGTATTTT.

The V and J genes are TRBV5-1 and TRBJ1-2, with a tentative D call TRBD1 (5 bases). In germline, CDR1 is SGHRS, CDR2 YFSETQ. Trimming removed 5 bases from V and 5 bases from J, with 13 bases in between. The CDR3 consists of 13 residues. CDR3 protein: CASSLQEGYGYTF. The CDR3 DNA reads as TGCGCCAGCAGTCTGCAGGAGGGGTATGGCTACACCTTC.

A word on this clone: Other DNA sequences in the same sample also yield this CDR3. The rearrangement uses TRBV7-9 and TRBJ2-2, with unresolved D. The CDR3 is 16 amino acids. Germline V gene lookup returns CDR1 SEHNR and CDR2 FQNEAQ (reference sequence). Trimming stripped 1 base from V and 1 base from J, with 10 bases between. The CDR3 region is CASSLVLAGNTGELFF. DNA for the CDR3: TGTGCCAGCAGCTTAGTATTGGCTGGGAACACCGGGGAGCTGTTTTTT.

The rearrangement uses TRBV6-1 and TRBJ2-5; D ambiguous. The CDR3 contains 17 residues. CDR1 and CDR2 (germline): MNHNS, SASEGT. Between the trimmed V and J ends, which lost 3 bases and 3 bases, there was a span of 20 bases. This chain's CDR3 is CASSDGILPRWKETQYF. CDR3 in DNA: TGTGCCAGCAGTGATGGAATTCTCCCCAGGTGGAAAGAGACCCAGTACTTC.

Here the CDR3 reads CASSTLAGGTYEQYF. The CDR3 DNA reads as TGTGCCAGCAGCACACTAGCGGGAGGGACCTACGAGCAGTACTTC. This rearrangement joins TRBV7-2 to TRBJ2-7; 13 bases match TRBD2. The ends lost 5 bases at V and 2 bases at J; junction bases unmatched: 3. In germline, CDR1 is SGHTA, CDR2 FQGNSA. The length of the CDR3 is 15 residues.

About this clone: Within the sample, other DNA sequences also encode this same CDR3. V gene TRBV6-4 combines with J gene TRBJ1-5; 7 nucleotides align to TRBD1. CDR1 and CDR2 from the germline V gene are MRHNA and SNTAGT. Trimming cost V 2 bases and J 7 bases; bases outside gene matches: 2. The CDR3 consists of 13 residues. CDR3 region: CASSDQGGQPQHF. The CDR3 coding sequence is TGTGCCAGCAGTGACCAGGGGGGACAGCCCCAGCATTTT.

Only one count was recorded for this clone. The rearrangement uses TRBV5-1 and TRBJ1-5, with 8 positions matching TRBD1. V shed 4 bases, J shed 2 bases, and the junction held 5 bases outside the gene matches. CDR1 and CDR2 from the germline V gene are SGHRS and YFSETQ. CDR3 length equals 15 residues. CDR3 sequence: CASSHRGDGNQPQHF. Here the CDR3 DNA reads TGCGCCAGCAGCCACAGGGGGGATGGCAATCAGCCCCAGCATTTT.

A note on this clone: Other DNA sequences in this sample translate to the same CDR3. J is TRBJ2-5 and V is TRBV6-1; 8 positions match TRBD1. The CDR3 loop spans 14 amino acids. Germline CDR1 is MNHNS and CDR2 is SASEGT. With 3 bases clipped from V and 5 bases from J, the junction kept 5 bases outside the gene matches. This chain's CDR3 is CASSDRGRGETQYF. The CDR3 bases are TGTGCCAGCAGTGACAGGGGGCGCGGGGAGACCCAGTACTTC.

V usage is TRBV4-3 and J usage is TRBJ2-3, with 13 bases that match TRBD2. The germline V gene encodes CDR1 LGHNA and CDR2 YSLEER. V was clipped by 0 bases and J by 1 base; unmatched bases: 10. The CDR3 sequence is 20 residues long. CDR3 residues: CASSQDRGLAGKTGTDTQYF. The CDR3 DNA reads as TGCGCCAGCAGCCAAGATCGGGGACTAGCGGGAAAGACTGGCACAGATACGCAGTATTTT.

This rearrangement joins TRBV10-2 to TRBJ2-3; 8 bases are shared with TRBD2. The CDR3 is made up of 15 amino acids. Trimming cost V 4 bases and J 1 base; bases outside gene matches: 4. Germline CDR1 is WSHSY and CDR2 is SAAADI. The CDR3 DNA is TGCGCCAGCAGTGTAGGAGCGGGAGGCACAGATACGCAGTATTTT. Its protein is CASSVGAGGTDTQYF.

The V gene is TRBV30, the J gene TRBJ2-7, with 11 bases lining up with TRBD1. CDR3 size: 15 residues. With V trimmed by 2 bases and J by 4 bases, 7 bases remained unmatched. The V gene's germline CDR1 is GTSNPN and CDR2 SVGIG (reference sequence). The CDR3 reads CAWSISGTGGYEQYF. CDR3 in DNA: TGTGCCTGGAGTATCTCGGGGACAGGGGGATACGAGCAGTACTTC.

V usage is TRBV6-5 and J usage is TRBJ1-4, with D possibly matching TRBD1 (6 bases). The germline V gene encodes CDR1 MNHEY and CDR2 SVGAGI. The V end lost 6 bases, the J end lost 2 bases, and 13 bases lay between the germline ends. This CDR3 spans 15 amino acids. The CDR3 region has the DNA TGTGCCAGCAGATACGGGGGCGCCACTAATGAAAAACTGTTTTTT. Residues: CASRYGGATNEKLFF.

The chain has TRBV18 and TRBJ1-5; D gene uncertain. Germline assignment: CDR1 KGHSH and CDR2 LQKENI. The CDR3 covers 13 residues. Trimming shortened V by 2 bases and J by 5 bases, and 7 bases separated the two germline ends. CDR3 nucleotides: TGTGCCAGCTCACCAGGGTGGGATCAGCCCCAGCATTTT. The encoded protein is CASSPGWDQPQHF.

The V call is TRBV30, the J call TRBJ1-1; D is unclear. The CDR3 sequence is 13 residues long. Trimming pared 5 bases from V and 2 bases from J, leaving 12 bases between. Germline assignment: CDR1 GTSNPN and CDR2 SVGIG (reference sequence). The CDR3 is CAWAIGPNTEAFF. Here the CDR3 DNA reads TGTGCCTGGGCAATCGGCCCTAACACTGAAGCTTTCTTT.

J is TRBJ2-4 and V is TRBV11-2, with 8 nucleotides matching TRBD2. CDR1 SGHAT and CDR2 FQNNGV come from the germline V gene. The CDR3 covers 17 residues. The junction had 15 bases not matched to a gene; V was cut back by 5 bases and J by 6 bases. CDR3 sequence reads: CASSPMRLAGSVNIQYF. The CDR3 DNA sequence: TGTGCCAGCAGCCCCATGCGGTTAGCGGGGTCGGTAAACATTCAGTACTTC.

Concerning this clone itself: In the same sample, other DNA sequences code for this CDR3. The chain combines TRBV7-2 with TRBJ2-5; 10 bases match TRBD2. V trimming: 4 bases; J trimming: 5 bases; junction bases outside the gene matches: 1. Germline CDR1 is SGHTA and CDR2 is FQGNSA. The length of the CDR3 is 13 residues. The CDR3 sequence is CASSSGLAETQYF. CDR3 DNA: TGTGCCAGCAGCTCGGGACTAGCGGAGACCCAGTACTTC.

This chain links TRBV11-2 with TRBJ2-5; 11 bases fit TRBD2. Per the germline V gene, CDR1 is SGHAT and CDR2 is FQNNGV. The CDR3 extends over 15 amino acids. The junction had 7 bases not matched to a gene; V was cut back by 5 bases and J by 5 bases. The CDR3 coding sequence is TGTGCCAGCAGCGGACCGACTAGCGGGGCGGAGACCCAGTACTTC. This gives the protein CASSGPTSGAETQYF.

A note on this clone: Other DNA variants within this sample encode the same CDR3. V is TRBV29-1 and J is TRBJ2-5, with TRBD2 identical over 7 bases. Trimming removed 5 bases from V and 4 bases from J; junction bases left unmatched: 7. Germline V gene data show CDR1 as SQVTM and CDR2 as ANQGSEA. The CDR3 spans 13 residues. The CDR3 bases are TGCAGCGTTTCTTCTAGCGGAGGAGAGACCCAGTACTTC. This encodes CSVSSSGGETQYF.

The chain has TRBV6-1 and TRBJ2-5; 11 bases fit TRBD2. The junction had 4 bases not matched to a gene; V was cut back by 3 bases and J by 7 bases. The germline V gene has CDR1 MNHNS and CDR2 SASEGT. This CDR3 region has 14 residues. The chain's CDR3 is CASSEGLAEGTQYF. The CDR3 region has the DNA TGTGCCAGCAGTGAGGGACTAGCGGAGGGGACCCAGTACTTC.

The rearrangement joins TRBV18 to TRBJ1-1; D is perhaps TRBD1 (5 bases). Trimming stripped 4 bases from V and 3 bases from J, with 12 bases between. There are 14 residues in the CDR3. CDR1 is KGHSH and CDR2 is LQKENI in the germline V gene. The CDR3 region has the DNA TGTGCCAGCTCACTACGGGACTTGGACACTGAAGCTTTCTTT. Encoded protein: CASSLRDLDTEAFF.

Comments on this clone: This CDR3 is also generated by other DNA sequences in the sample. The gene calls are TRBV6-6 and TRBJ2-7, with 11 bases identical to TRBD2. V lost 0 bases, J lost 3 bases, and 1 base stayed unmatched. Looked up from germline, CDR1 is MNHNY and CDR2 is SVGAGI (reference sequence). The CDR3 is 15 residues long. The CDR3 loop reads CASSYSTSGGYEQYF. The CDR3 DNA reads as TGTGCCAGCAGTTACTCAACTAGCGGGGGCTACGAGCAGTACTTC.

This clone was recorded only once. The genes are TRBV5-4 and TRBJ1-6, with 10 bases aligning to TRBD1. Germline V gene sequence: CDR1 SGHNT, CDR2 YYREEE (reference sequence). CDR3 length: 17 amino acids. V lost 4 bases, J lost 6 bases, and 10 bases stayed unmatched. CDR3 coding DNA: TGTGCCAGCAGCCCACGTTCGGGACAGGGGACTAATTCACCCCTCCACTTT. It translates to CASSPRSGQGTNSPLHF.

The rearrangement uses TRBV28 and TRBJ2-2, with 12 bases lining up with TRBD2. Germline trimming cut 2 bases from V and 5 bases from J; bases unmatched to any gene: 3. This CDR3 region has 16 residues. CDR1 is MDHEN, CDR2 SYDVKM, per germline. The CDR3 DNA is TGTGCCAGCAGTTTACAAACTAGCGGGGGGACCGGGGAGCTGTTTTTT. Translating it yields CASSLQTSGGTGELFF.

V and J are TRBV7-9 and TRBJ2-7; D uncertain. The germline CDR1 and CDR2 sequences are SEHNR and FQNEAQ (reference sequence). There are 12 residues in the CDR3. Trimming removed 2 bases at V and 3 bases at J, with 5 bases between. CDR3 residues: CASSLNDYEQYF. In DNA, the CDR3 is TGTGCCAGCAGCTTAAATGACTACGAGCAGTACTTC.

The chain carries TRBV19 and TRBJ1-5; D remains unclear. There are 14 residues in the CDR3. The germline CDR1 and CDR2 sequences are LNHDA and SQIVND (reference sequence). Between the trimmed V and J ends, which lost 6 bases and 0 bases, there was a span of 9 bases. In nucleotides, the CDR3 is TGTGCCAGTAGCCTAGGGTATAGCAATCAGCCCCAGCATTTT. This translates into CASSLGYSNQPQHF.